The sequence of this TCR beta chain was determined in a study of blood T cell repertoires in COVID-19. Study-wide context: There were acute and convalescent COVID-19 samples, and they came from the United States, Italy and Spain. In each case, the material was cDNA or gDNA derived from T cells, B-cell-depleted T cells, or PBMCs.

Per the study methods: Cell counts per sample came from amplifying reference gene primers. Sequenced by immunoSEQ multiplex PCR; TCRdb stores in-frame clones only, minus some. V and J calls and clone size are copied from that table; D and trimming were computed from the DNA. The repertoire holds around 500,000 clones, with roughly 85% as singletons. The CDR3 is 14 amino acids. Trimming took 5 bases from V and 1 from J, leaving 14 bases between them. From germline, CDR1 is GTSNPN and CDR2 SVGIG (reference sequence). The source is a human donor in a cohort sampled during active COVID-19. The rearrangement joins TRBV30 to TRBJ1-1, with a tentative D call TRBD1 (5 bases). The sequenced material came from peripheral blood. CDR3 residues: CAWGGSGSNTEAFF. The CDR3 region has the DNA TGTGCCTGGGGGGGGTCGGGATCGAACACTGAAGCTTTCTTT.